The next 15 T cell receptor beta chains were all read from a single sample in a study of blood T cell repertoires in COVID-19. Only in-frame clones appear in the TCRdb table, and some are missing; sequencing was by immunoSEQ multiplex PCR. This table holds under 250,000 clones, roughly 84% found once. Sequenced input: peripheral blood. The receptors were gathered from a woman aged 25-40 years who had recovered from COVID-19.

The V and J genes are TRBV6-6 and TRBJ2-7; 7 nucleotides agree with TRBD1. Unmatched junction bases numbered 3, after V lost 4 bases and J lost 3 bases. This CDR3 is 13 amino acids long. The germline V gene encodes CDR1 MNHNY and CDR2 SVGAGI (reference sequence). CDR3 bases: TGTGCCAGCAGTTTCTCAGGGGGCTACGAGCAGTACTTC. This gives the protein CASSFSGGYEQYF.

The genes are TRBV7-9 and TRBJ2-3; TRBD2 matches at 9 bases. The CDR3 spans 16 residues. The J segment lost 2 bases and the V segment lost 3 bases, leaving 6 bases of the junction unmatched. The germline CDR1 and CDR2 sequences are SEHNR and FQNEAQ (reference sequence). The CDR3 protein is CASSFEAGGLTDTQYF. The CDR3 DNA sequence: TGTGCCAGCAGCTTCGAAGCGGGAGGCCTCACAGATACGCAGTATTTT.

V is TRBV4-1 and J is TRBJ2-7, with a weak D call TRBD1 (6 bases). This CDR3 is 15 amino acids long. V was clipped by 3 bases and J by 3 bases, with 15 bases between them. CDR1 and CDR2 from the germline V gene are MGHRA and YSYEKL. The DNA for the CDR3 is TGCGCCAGCAGCCACGCACAGGGAACGCTCTACGAGCAGTACTTC. Protein: CASSHAQGTLYEQYF.

The V and J genes are TRBV27 and TRBJ2-7, with 7 nucleotides matching TRBD2. This CDR3 spans 14 amino acids. Losses at the gene ends were 0 bases for V and 3 bases for J; bases not matched to a gene: 2. CDR1 and CDR2 (germline): MNHEY, SMNVEV (reference sequence). DNA of the CDR3: TGTGCCAGCAGTTTATCTGCGGGGGTCTACGAGCAGTACTTC. Its protein is CASSLSAGVYEQYF.

V gene TRBV2 combines with J gene TRBJ1-1, with D possibly matching TRBD1 (6 bases). CDR3 length equals 16 residues. The germline V gene encodes CDR1 SNHLY and CDR2 FYNNEI. V was trimmed by 8 bases and J by 2 bases, leaving 21 bases between them. The CDR3 spells CASFGGQSYINTEAFF. CDR3 DNA sequence: TGTGCCAGCTTTGGAGGACAGAGTTATATTAACACTGAAGCTTTCTTT.

This chain links TRBV6-2 or TRBV6-3 with TRBJ2-7, with D maybe TRBD1 (6 bases). V lost 5 bases and J lost 5, with 13 bases in between. CDR1 is MNHEY, CDR2 SVGEGT, per germline. This CDR3 comprises 13 residues. As DNA, the CDR3 is TGTGCCAGCAGTCTCTACAGGGTGGACGAGCAGTACTTC. Amino acids: CASSLYRVDEQYF.

The J gene is TRBJ2-7, the V gene TRBV28; tentatively, D is TRBD1 (5 bases). The CDR3 covers 14 residues. V was pared by 3 bases and J by 3 bases, with 12 bases between. Germline values: CDR1 MDHEN, CDR2 SYDVKM. The DNA of the CDR3 is TGTGCCAGCAGTTTTTGGCAGGGATACTACGAGCAGTACTTC. Translated, it gives CASSFWQGYYEQYF.

V gene TRBV5-6 combines with J gene TRBJ2-7; tentatively, D is TRBD2 (6 bases). V was clipped by 1 base and J by 3 bases, with 17 bases between them. The germline CDR1 and CDR2 sequences are SGHDT and YYEEEE. CDR3 length equals 16 residues. CDR3 sequence: CASSLMMGFGGYEQYF. The CDR3 DNA reads as TGTGCCAGCAGCTTGATGATGGGCTTCGGGGGCTACGAGCAGTACTTC.

There are a few counts of this clone. The chain links TRBV28 to TRBJ2-7; 10 bases fit TRBD1. Germline V gene sequence: CDR1 MDHEN, CDR2 SYDVKM. The J segment lost 5 bases and the V segment lost 4 bases, leaving 8 bases of the junction unmatched. CDR3 length equals 15 residues. The CDR3 region is CASSSPTGGNHEQYF. CDR3 DNA sequence: TGTGCCAGCAGTTCCCCGACAGGGGGCAACCACGAGCAGTACTTC.

The chain links TRBV14 to TRBJ2-5; weak D call: TRBD2 (6 bases). CDR1 is SGHDN and CDR2 is FVKESK in the germline V gene. The CDR3 loop spans 19 amino acids. Trimming pared 2 bases from V and 6 bases from J, leaving 28 bases between. The CDR3 loop is CASSQQEGYWRASQQTQYF. CDR3 DNA sequence: TGTGCCAGCAGCCAACAGGAAGGATACTGGAGGGCCTCACAACAGACCCAGTACTTC. Together with reference TRBV14 and TRBJ2-5, the CDR3 gives the full variable domain: EAGVTQFPSHSVIEKGQTVTLRCDPISGHDNLYWYRRVMGKEIKFLLHFVKESKQDESGMPNNRFLAERTGGTYSTLKVQPAELEDSGVYFCASSQQEGYWRASQQTQYFGPGTRLLVL.

The chain recombines TRBV12-3 or TRBV12-4 with TRBJ2-5; 8 positions match TRBD1. The ends lost 5 bases at V and 5 bases at J; junction bases unmatched: 4. The CDR3 runs 13 residues. This CDR3 is CASSPNRGETQYF. In nucleotides, the CDR3 is TGTGCCAGCAGTCCCAACAGGGGGGAGACCCAGTACTTC.

The chain uses TRBV24-1 and TRBJ2-1, with D hard to call. CDR1 KGHDR and CDR2 SFDVKD come from the germline V gene. Trimming pared 3 bases from V and 12 bases from J, leaving 11 bases between. CDR3 length: 12 amino acids. CDR3 protein: CATSDAAESQFF. In nucleotides, the CDR3 is TGTGCCACCAGTGATGCGGCAGAGTCGCAGTTCTTC.

The rearrangement uses TRBV6-5 and TRBJ2-7; 7 nucleotides match TRBD1. V trimming: 6 bases; J trimming: 3 bases; junction bases outside the gene matches: 5. The CDR3 covers 13 residues. The V gene's germline CDR1 is MNHEY and CDR2 SVGAGI. DNA for the CDR3: TGTGCCAGCAGACTAGACAGGGACTACGAGCAGTACTTC. Its translation is CASRLDRDYEQYF.

The chain joins TRBV6-6 to TRBJ1-5; 8 bases fit TRBD1. This CDR3 is built from 15 residues. Trimming took 5 bases from V and 1 from J; bases not matched to a gene: 4. From germline, CDR1 is MNHNY and CDR2 SVGAGI (reference sequence). CDR3 sequence (DNA): TGTGCCAGCAGTCGCGACAGGGGAAGCAATCAGCCCCAGCATTTT. This gives the protein CASSRDRGSNQPQHF.

The chain combines TRBV12-3 or TRBV12-4 with TRBJ1-3; D unclear. The CDR3 spans 11 residues. The V end lost 6 bases, the J end lost 3 bases, and 3 bases lay between the germline ends. The chain's CDR3 is CASSVGNTIYF. In DNA, the CDR3 is TGTGCCAGCAGCGTTGGAAACACCATATATTTT.